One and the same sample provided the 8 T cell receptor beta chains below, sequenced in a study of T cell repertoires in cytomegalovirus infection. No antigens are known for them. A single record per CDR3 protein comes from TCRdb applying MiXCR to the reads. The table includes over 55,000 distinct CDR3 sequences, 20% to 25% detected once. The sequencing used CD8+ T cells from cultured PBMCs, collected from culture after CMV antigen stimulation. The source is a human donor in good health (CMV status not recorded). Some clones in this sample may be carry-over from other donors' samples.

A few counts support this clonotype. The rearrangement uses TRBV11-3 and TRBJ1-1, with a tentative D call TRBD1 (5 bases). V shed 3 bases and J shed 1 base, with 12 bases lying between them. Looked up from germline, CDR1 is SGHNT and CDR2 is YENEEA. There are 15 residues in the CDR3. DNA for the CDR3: TGTGCCAGCAGCTTCATGGGGGAACCGAACACTGAAGCTTTCTTT. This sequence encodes CASSFMGEPNTEAFF.

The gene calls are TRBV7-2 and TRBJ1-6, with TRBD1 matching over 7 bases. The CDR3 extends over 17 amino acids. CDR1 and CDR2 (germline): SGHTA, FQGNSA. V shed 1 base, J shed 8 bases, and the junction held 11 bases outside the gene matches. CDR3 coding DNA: TGTGCCAGCAGCTTAGTACTCCCAGGGGGAAGGGATTCACCCCTCCACTTT. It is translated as CASSLVLPGGRDSPLHF.

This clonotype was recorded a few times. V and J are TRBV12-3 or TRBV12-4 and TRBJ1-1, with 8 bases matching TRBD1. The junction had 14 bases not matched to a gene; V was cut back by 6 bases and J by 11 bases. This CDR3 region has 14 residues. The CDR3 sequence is CASRTGAEGAGAFF. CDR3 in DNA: TGTGCCAGCAGGACAGGGGCGGAGGGGGCGGGGGCTTTCTTT.

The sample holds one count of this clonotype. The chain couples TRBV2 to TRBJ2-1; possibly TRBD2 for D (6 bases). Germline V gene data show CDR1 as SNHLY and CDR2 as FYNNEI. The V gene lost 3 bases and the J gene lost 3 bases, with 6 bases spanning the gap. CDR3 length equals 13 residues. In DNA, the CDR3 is TGTGCCAGCAGTGAGGGACTCTACAATGAGCAGTTCTTC. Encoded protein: CASSEGLYNEQFF.

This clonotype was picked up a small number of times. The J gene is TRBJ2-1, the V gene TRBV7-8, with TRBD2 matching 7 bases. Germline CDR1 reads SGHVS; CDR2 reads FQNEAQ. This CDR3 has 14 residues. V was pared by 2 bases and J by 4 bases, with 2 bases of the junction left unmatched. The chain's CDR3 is CASSLTGGYNEQFF. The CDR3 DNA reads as TGTGCCAGCAGCTTAACGGGGGGATACAATGAGCAGTTCTTC.

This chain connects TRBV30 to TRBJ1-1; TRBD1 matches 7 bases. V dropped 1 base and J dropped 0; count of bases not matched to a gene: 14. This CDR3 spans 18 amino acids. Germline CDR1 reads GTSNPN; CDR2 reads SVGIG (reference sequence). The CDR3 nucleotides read TGTGCCTGGAGTGAACACCCGACAGGGATGGGGATGAACACTGAAGCTTTCTTT. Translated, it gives CAWSEHPTGMGMNTEAFF. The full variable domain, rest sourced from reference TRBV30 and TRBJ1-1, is SQTIHQWPATLVQPVGSPLSLECTVEGTSNPNLYWYRQAAGRGLQLLFYSVGIGQISSEVPQNLSASRPQDRQFILSSKKLLLSDSGFYLCAWSEHPTGMGMNTEAFFGQGTRLTVV.

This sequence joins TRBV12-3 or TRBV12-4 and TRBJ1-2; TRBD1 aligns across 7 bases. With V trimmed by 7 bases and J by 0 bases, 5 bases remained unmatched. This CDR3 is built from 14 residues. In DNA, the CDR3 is TGTGCCAGCACCCGCGACAGGGCTAACTATGGCTACACCTTC. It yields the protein CASTRDRANYGYTF.

CDR3 nucleotide sequence: TGTGCCAGCAGTGACAGGGGCATGAACACTGAAGCTTTCTTT. This encodes CASSDRGMNTEAFF. The chain uses TRBV6-2 or TRBV6-3 and TRBJ1-1; TRBD1 matches 8 bases. Trimming cost V 5 bases and J 0 bases; bases outside gene matches: 2. This CDR3 contains 14 residues. In germline, CDR1 is MNHEY, CDR2 SVGEGT.